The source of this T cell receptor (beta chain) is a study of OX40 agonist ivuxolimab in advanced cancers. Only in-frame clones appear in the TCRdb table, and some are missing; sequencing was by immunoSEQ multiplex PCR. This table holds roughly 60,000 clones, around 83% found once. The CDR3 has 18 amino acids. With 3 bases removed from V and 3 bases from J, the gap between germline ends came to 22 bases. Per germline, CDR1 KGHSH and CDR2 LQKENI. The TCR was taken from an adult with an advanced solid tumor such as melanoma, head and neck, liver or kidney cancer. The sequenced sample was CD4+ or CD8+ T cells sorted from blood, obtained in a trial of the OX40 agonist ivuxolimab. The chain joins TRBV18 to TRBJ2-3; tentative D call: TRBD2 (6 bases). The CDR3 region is CASSPDSLGLIQTDTQYF. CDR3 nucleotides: TGTGCCAGCTCACCCGATTCACTTGGACTAATTCAAACAGATACGCAGTATTTT.